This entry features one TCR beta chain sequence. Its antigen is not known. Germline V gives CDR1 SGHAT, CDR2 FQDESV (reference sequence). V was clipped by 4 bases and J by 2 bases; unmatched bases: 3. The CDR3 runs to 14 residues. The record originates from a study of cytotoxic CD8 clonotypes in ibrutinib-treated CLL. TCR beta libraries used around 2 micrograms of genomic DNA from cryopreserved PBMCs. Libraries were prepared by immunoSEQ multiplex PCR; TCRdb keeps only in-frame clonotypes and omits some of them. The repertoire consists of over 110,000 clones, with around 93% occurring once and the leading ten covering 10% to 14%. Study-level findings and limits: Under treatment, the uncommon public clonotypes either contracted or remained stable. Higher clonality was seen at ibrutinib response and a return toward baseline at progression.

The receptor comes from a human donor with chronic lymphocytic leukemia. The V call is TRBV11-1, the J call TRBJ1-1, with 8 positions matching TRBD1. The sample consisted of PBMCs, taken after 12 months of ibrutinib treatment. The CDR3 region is CASSSGGHNTEAFF. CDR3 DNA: TGTGCCAGCAGCTCAGGGGGCCATAACACTGAAGCTTTCTTT.